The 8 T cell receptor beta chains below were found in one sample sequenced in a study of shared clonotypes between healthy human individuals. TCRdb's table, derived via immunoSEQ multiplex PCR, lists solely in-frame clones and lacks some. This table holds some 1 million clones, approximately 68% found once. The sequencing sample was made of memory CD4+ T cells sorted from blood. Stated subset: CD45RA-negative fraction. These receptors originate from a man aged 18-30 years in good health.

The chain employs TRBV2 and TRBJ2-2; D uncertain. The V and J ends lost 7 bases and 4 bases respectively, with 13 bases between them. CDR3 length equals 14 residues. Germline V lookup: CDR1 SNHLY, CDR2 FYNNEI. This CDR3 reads CASTEGRSTGELFF. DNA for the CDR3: TGTGCCAGCACCGAAGGCCGAAGCACCGGGGAGCTGTTTTTT.

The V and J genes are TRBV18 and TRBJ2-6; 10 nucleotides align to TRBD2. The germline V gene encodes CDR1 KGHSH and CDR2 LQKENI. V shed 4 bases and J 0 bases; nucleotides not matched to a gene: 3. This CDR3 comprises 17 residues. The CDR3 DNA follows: TGTGCCAGCTCACTTAGCGGGAGGCCCTCTGGGGCCAACGTCCTGACTTTC. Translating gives CASSLSGRPSGANVLTF.

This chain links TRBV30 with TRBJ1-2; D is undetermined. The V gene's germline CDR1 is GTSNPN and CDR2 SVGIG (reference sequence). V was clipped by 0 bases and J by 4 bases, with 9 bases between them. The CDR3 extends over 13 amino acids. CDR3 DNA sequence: TGTGCCTGGAGTGTCTATTCTGGCTATGGCTACACCTTC. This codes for CAWSVYSGYGYTF.

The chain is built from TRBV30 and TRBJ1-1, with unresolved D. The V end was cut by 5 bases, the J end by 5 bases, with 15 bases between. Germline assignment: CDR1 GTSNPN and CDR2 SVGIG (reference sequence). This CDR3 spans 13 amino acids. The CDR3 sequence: CAWCILGRTEAFF. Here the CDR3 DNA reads TGTGCCTGGTGCATCTTGGGGAGGACTGAAGCTTTCTTT.

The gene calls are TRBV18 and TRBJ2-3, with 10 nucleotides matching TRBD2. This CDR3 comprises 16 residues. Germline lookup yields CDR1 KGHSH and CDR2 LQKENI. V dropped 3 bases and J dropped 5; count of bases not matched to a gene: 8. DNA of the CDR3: TGTGCCAGCTCACCCGTAGCGGGAGGCCCTAGAGATACGCAGTATTTT. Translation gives CASSPVAGGPRDTQYF.

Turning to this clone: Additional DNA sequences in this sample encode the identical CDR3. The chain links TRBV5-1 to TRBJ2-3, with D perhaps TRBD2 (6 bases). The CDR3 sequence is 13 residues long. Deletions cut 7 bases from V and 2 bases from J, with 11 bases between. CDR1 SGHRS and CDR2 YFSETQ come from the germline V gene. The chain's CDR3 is CASGSGDTDTQYF. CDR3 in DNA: TGCGCCAGCGGGTCGGGGGACACAGATACGCAGTATTTT.

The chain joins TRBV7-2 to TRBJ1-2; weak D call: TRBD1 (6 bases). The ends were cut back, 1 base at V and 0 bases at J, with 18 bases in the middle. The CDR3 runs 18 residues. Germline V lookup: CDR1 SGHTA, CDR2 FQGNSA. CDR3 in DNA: TGTGCCAGCAGCTTAGGGAGCTCAGGGGTGAGGGCTAACTATGGCTACACCTTC. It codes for CASSLGSSGVRANYGYTF.

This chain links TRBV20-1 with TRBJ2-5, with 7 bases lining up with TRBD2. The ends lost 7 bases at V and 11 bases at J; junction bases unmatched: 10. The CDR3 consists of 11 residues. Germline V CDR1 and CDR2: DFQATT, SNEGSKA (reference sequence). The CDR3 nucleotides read TGCAGTGTTCTCGGTGGGGGGGAGCAGTACTTC. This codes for CSVLGGGEQYF.